Presented here are 15 T cell receptor beta chains from one specimen sequenced in a study of T cell responses to AZD1222 COVID-19 vaccine. Measured with immunoSEQ multiplex PCR; TCRdb has only the in-frame clones, and not every one. The repertoire consists of about 93,000 clones, with roughly 91% occurring once and the leading ten covering 2.8%. Sequenced material: peripheral blood, taken on day 0 of MenACWY control vaccination. The receptor source for this set is an adult in good health.

The chain uses TRBV6-2 or TRBV6-3 and TRBJ2-3, with 7 bases identical to TRBD2. Germline V lookup: CDR1 MNHEY, CDR2 SVGEGT. This CDR3 spans 20 amino acids. J lost 2 bases, V lost 4 bases, and 21 bases had no gene match. The DNA for the CDR3 is TGTGCCAGCAGTTCCCCTCCGGGGGGTAGCGGGCGCCATCACACAGATACGCAGTATTTT. As protein: CASSSPPGGSGRHHTDTQYF.

CDR3: CASSSPAQGSTEAFF. CDR3 nucleotide sequence: TGTGCCAGCTCCTCACCGGCTCAGGGGAGCACTGAAGCTTTCTTT. The gene calls are TRBV18 and TRBJ1-1; maybe TRBD1 (6 bases). Trimming removed 6 bases from V and 4 bases from J, with 18 bases in between. There are 15 residues in the CDR3. Germline lookup yields CDR1 KGHSH and CDR2 LQKENI.

V gene TRBV3-1 (or the pseudogene TRBV3-2) combines with J gene TRBJ1-1; maybe TRBD1 (5 bases). The V gene's germline CDR1 is LGHDT and CDR2 YNNKEL (reference sequence). V was trimmed by 4 bases and J by 4 bases, leaving 10 bases between them. The CDR3 spans 13 residues. The CDR3 nucleotides are TGTGCCAGCAGCCGTGGGGGTGGCACTGAAGCTTTCTTT. Amino acids: CASSRGGGTEAFF.

This CDR3 is CASSYTTGDYGYTF. DNA of the CDR3: TGTGCCAGCAGCTACACGACAGGGGACTATGGCTACACCTTC. This sequence joins TRBV5-6 and TRBJ1-2; 8 nucleotides agree with TRBD1. The CDR3 length is 14 residues. Germline V gene sequence: CDR1 SGHDT, CDR2 YYEEEE. After removal of 3 bases from V and 3 bases from J, the junction contained 4 bases not matched to a gene.

This clone was seen only a few times. This chain uses TRBV7-2 with TRBJ1-2; no firm D call. V lost 1 base and J 4 bases, leaving 13 bases between the germline ends. The CDR3 totals 15 residues. Germline V gene sequence: CDR1 SGHTA, CDR2 FQGNSA. The CDR3 sequence is CASSLDAASVYGYTF. The CDR3 DNA reads as TGTGCCAGCAGCTTAGATGCAGCCTCTGTCTATGGCTACACCTTC.

V usage is TRBV5-5 and J usage is TRBJ1-5; D not certain. Germline values: CDR1 SGHKS, CDR2 YYEKEE (reference sequence). This CDR3 is built from 13 residues. V dropped 2 bases and J dropped 0 bases, with 3 bases sitting between them. In nucleotides, the CDR3 is TGTGCCAGCAGCTTTTCTAGCAATCAGCCCCAGCATTTT. Its protein product is CASSFSSNQPQHF.

The chain joins TRBV25-1 to TRBJ1-3; D perhaps matches TRBD1 (6 bases). Trimming cost V 3 bases and J 3 bases, with 12 bases left between them. The CDR3 has 15 residues. The germline V gene has CDR1 MGHDK and CDR2 SYGVNS. The CDR3 sequence is CASSETGPDGNTIYF. Written as DNA, the CDR3 is TGTGCCAGCAGTGAGACAGGTCCTGATGGAAACACCATATATTTT.

V usage is TRBV6-5 and J usage is TRBJ1-6, with no clear D. With 2 bases removed from V and 7 bases from J, the gap between germline ends came to 6 bases. This CDR3 contains 13 residues. Germline CDR1 MNHEY, CDR2 SVGAGI. CDR3 nucleotides: TGTGCCAGCAGTTACGGGGTCAATTCACCCCTCCACTTT. This gives the protein CASSYGVNSPLHF.

The chain couples TRBV6-6 to TRBJ2-2; perhaps D is TRBD1 or TRBD2 (6 bases each). V was pared by 5 bases and J by 5 bases, with 18 bases between. The germline V gene encodes CDR1 MNHNY and CDR2 SVGAGI (reference sequence). This CDR3 spans 16 amino acids. In nucleotides, the CDR3 is TGTGCCAGCAGTGTCCTGGGGGGCGTCGGGACCGGGGAGCTGTTTTTT. This translates into CASSVLGGVGTGELFF.

This sequence joins TRBV6-6 and TRBJ1-5, with TRBD1 as a possible D gene (5 bases). There are 15 residues in the CDR3. Trimming took off 2 bases at V and 3 bases at J, with 11 bases between the two ends. CDR1 is MNHNY and CDR2 is SVGAGI in the germline V gene (reference sequence). This CDR3 is CASSYSQGNNQPQHF. In nucleotides, the CDR3 is TGTGCCAGCAGTTACAGCCAGGGAAACAATCAGCCCCAGCATTTT.

V gene TRBV12-3 or TRBV12-4 combines with J gene TRBJ1-2; D may be TRBD1 (5 bases). Trimming took off 6 bases at V and 6 bases at J, with 14 bases between the two ends. The CDR3 extends over 13 amino acids. CDR3 DNA sequence: TGTGCCAGCAGCCCATGGGGGGGGAATGGCTACACCTTC. The encoded protein is CASSPWGGNGYTF.

This CDR3 reads CASSVGLAGDNEQYF. CDR3 in DNA: TGTGCCAGCAGCGTAGGTCTAGCGGGGGACAACGAGCAGTACTTC. The chain has TRBV9 and TRBJ2-7, with 10 positions matching TRBD2. V dropped 0 bases and J dropped 5; count of bases not matched to a gene: 5. The V gene's germline CDR1 is SGDLS and CDR2 YYNGEE. The CDR3 covers 15 residues.

This chain joins TRBV19 and TRBJ2-7; D is uncertain. The germline V gene encodes CDR1 LNHDA and CDR2 SQIVND (reference sequence). V was clipped by 7 bases and J by 2 bases, with 15 bases between them. The CDR3 contains 14 residues. The CDR3 sequence is CASTPSGSAYEQYF. Written as DNA, the CDR3 is TGTGCCAGTACCCCTTCGGGCAGTGCCTACGAGCAGTACTTC.

The chain is built from TRBV24-1 and TRBJ1-5; 7 bases align to TRBD1. This CDR3 spans 16 amino acids. From germline, CDR1 is KGHDR and CDR2 SFDVKD. V was pared by 4 bases and J by 3 bases, with 8 bases of the junction left unmatched. The CDR3 region has the DNA TGTGCCACCAGTGAGTCGACAGGGTTCACCAATCAGCCCCAGCATTTT. Translated: CATSESTGFTNQPQHF.

The chain carries TRBV7-9 and TRBJ2-1; TRBD1 matches 8 bases. Germline-derived CDR1 and CDR2 are SEHNR and FQNEAQ (reference sequence). Unmatched junction bases numbered 6, after V lost 3 bases and J lost 8 bases. The CDR3 is 14 residues long. Here the CDR3 DNA reads TGTGCCAGCAGCTTGGACAGGGTACGCGATGAGCAGTTCTTC. Protein product: CASSLDRVRDEQFF.